These 9 T cell receptor beta chains were sequenced from one sample in a study of control samples from healthy donors and cancer patients. The assay was immunoSEQ multiplex PCR, and TCRdb's table has in-frame clones only and misses some. The sample yields over 150,000 clones, around 94% seen once. The sequencing input was blood. Receptor source: a woman under 30 in good health.

The J gene is TRBJ1-1, the V gene TRBV19; TRBD1 is a possible D gene (5 bases). Trimming left V 5 bases short and J 1 base short, with 11 bases between. The germline CDR1 and CDR2 sequences are LNHDA and SQIVND (reference sequence). The length of the CDR3 is 14 residues. CDR3 protein: CASSGYRRNTEAFF. In DNA, the CDR3 is TGTGCCAGTAGTGGCTACAGGCGGAACACTGAAGCTTTCTTT.

The genes are TRBV6-2 or TRBV6-3 and TRBJ2-1; no clear D. V was shortened by 2 bases and J by 5 bases, with 10 bases between the two germline ends. Germline CDR1 is MNHEY and CDR2 is SVGEGT. This CDR3 region has 14 residues. The CDR3 DNA is TGTGCCAGCAGTTACCTCGGACGTAACAATGAGCAGTTCTTC. Translating it yields CASSYLGRNNEQFF.

The chain is built from TRBV6-5 and TRBJ2-7, with D uncertain. V dropped 0 bases and J dropped 1 base, with 13 bases sitting between them. The length of the CDR3 is 16 residues. Germline lookup yields CDR1 MNHEY and CDR2 SVGAGI. CDR3 sequence reads: CASSYSGRAHSYEQYF. In nucleotides, the CDR3 is TGTGCCAGCAGTTACTCGGGAAGGGCCCATTCCTACGAGCAGTACTTC.

For the CDR3, the DNA is TGTGCCAGCACCCTCGCCCGGAACTATGGCTACACCTTC. Encoded protein: CASTLARNYGYTF. The rearrangement joins TRBV28 to TRBJ1-2; D call uncertain. Germline assignment: CDR1 MDHEN and CDR2 SYDVKM. This CDR3 comprises 13 residues. V shed 7 bases and J shed 2 bases, with 11 bases lying between them.

V is TRBV28 and J is TRBJ2-3; D may be TRBD2 (5 bases). V was pared by 3 bases and J by 0 bases, with 13 bases between. The V gene's germline CDR1 is MDHEN and CDR2 SYDVKM. The CDR3 totals 16 residues. The CDR3 DNA sequence: TGTGCCAGCAGTTTGCGGACTTGGGCTAGCACAGATACGCAGTATTTT. It translates to CASSLRTWASTDTQYF.

The chain has TRBV25-1 and TRBJ1-4; no reliable D call. V lost 3 bases and J lost 8, with 10 bases in between. Germline values: CDR1 MGHDK, CDR2 SYGVNS. This CDR3 region has 13 residues. The DNA of the CDR3 is TGTGCCAGCAGTGAGCCAGGAAAGGAAAAACTGTTTTTT. Its protein is CASSEPGKEKLFF.

The rearrangement links TRBV21-1 to TRBJ1-4. TRBV21-1 is designated a pseudogene. This CDR3 has 16 residues. In DNA, the CDR3 is TGTGCCAGCAGCAAGGGGGGTGGTTTAGTAAATGAAAAACTGTTTTTT. It is translated as CASSKGGGLVNEKLFF.

The rearrangement uses TRBV18 and TRBJ1-3, with D possibly being TRBD1 (5 bases). V gave up 3 bases and J gave up 1 base, with 19 bases separating them. CDR1 and CDR2 from the germline V gene are KGHSH and LQKENI. CDR3 length: 18 amino acids. The CDR3 reads CASSPTAASHRSGNTIYF. DNA of the CDR3: TGTGCCAGCTCACCGACGGCAGCTTCGCACAGGTCTGGAAACACCATATATTTT.

CDR3 DNA: TGTGCCACCAGCAGCCCCTCTCAGCGGGGCCCCTACAATGAGCAGTTCTTC. Protein: CATSSPSQRGPYNEQFF. V gene TRBV15 combines with J gene TRBJ2-1; 7 bases are shared with TRBD2. CDR1 is LNHNV and CDR2 is YYDKDF in the germline V gene (reference sequence). The V gene end was trimmed by 3 bases and the J gene end by 2 bases; junction bases not matched to a gene: 10. This CDR3 has 17 residues. Full variable domain (remainder filled in from reference TRBV15 and TRBJ2-1): DAMVIQNPRYQVTQFGKPVTLSCSQTLNHNVMYWYQQKSSQAPKLLFHYYDKDFNNEADTPDNFQSRRPNTSFCFLDIRSPGLGDTAMYLCATSSPSQRGPYNEQFFGPGTRLTVL.